This entry is about one T cell receptor beta chain. J gave up 2 bases and V 5 bases, and 8 bases lay outside the gene matches. The germline gives CDR1 LNHDA, CDR2 SQIVND (reference sequence). This CDR3 comprises 15 residues. This entry belongs to a study of blood T cell repertoires in COVID-19. The data were produced by immunoSEQ multiplex PCR, yet TCRdb's version contains in-frame clones alone and is incomplete. The table shows about 170,000 clones, with 85% to 90% occurring only once. The sequenced sample was peripheral blood. V usage is TRBV19 and J usage is TRBJ1-1; 7 nucleotides line up with TRBD1. The sequence came from a woman at least 80 years old with COVID-19, enrolled during active disease. CDR3 protein: CASSVNRDSNTEAFF. In nucleotides, the CDR3 is TGTGCCAGTAGTGTGAACCGGGACAGTAACACTGAAGCTTTCTTT.